Sequencing of this T cell receptor delta chain was carried out in a study of gamma-delta chains in newborns, infants, children. Study summary: Microbial exposure reportedly drives polyclonal innate γδ T cell expansion after birth.

Trimming took 2 bases from V and 6 from J; bases not matched to a gene: 21. Germline assignment: CDR1 TSWWSYY and CDR2 QGS. The CDR3 consists of 20 residues. With respect to this clone: The TCRdb protein comes from a much larger clone and disagrees with this DNA's translation at residue 7, likely due to a read error; the protein given here is derived from the DNA.

TCRdb reprocessed the reads through CATT. The table lists thousands of delta-chain clones, less than 2% of them singletons. The rearrangement uses TRDV1 and TRDJ1; 10 nucleotides align to TRDD3. The sequence came from a child who was a newborn, infant or young child, either healthy, febrile or measles-vaccinated (not recorded which). The source material was blood. CDR3 sequence: CALGECSDSCRYWGIYKLIF. The CDR3 DNA reads as TGTGCTCTTGGGGAATGCTCTGATTCCTGTCGTTACTGGGGGATCTATAAACTCATCTTT.